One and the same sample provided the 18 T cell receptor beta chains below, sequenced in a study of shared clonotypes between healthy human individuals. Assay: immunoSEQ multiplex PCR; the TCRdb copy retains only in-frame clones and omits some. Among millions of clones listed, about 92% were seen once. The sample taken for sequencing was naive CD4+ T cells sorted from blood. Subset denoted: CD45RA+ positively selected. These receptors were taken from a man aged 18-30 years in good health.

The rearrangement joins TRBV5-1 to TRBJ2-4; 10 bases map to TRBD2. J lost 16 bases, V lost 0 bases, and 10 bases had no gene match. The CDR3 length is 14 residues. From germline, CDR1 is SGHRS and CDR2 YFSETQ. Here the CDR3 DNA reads TGCGCCAGCAGCTTGGCCCCAAGCGGGAGGGCCGTCTACTTC. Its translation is CASSLAPSGRAVYF.

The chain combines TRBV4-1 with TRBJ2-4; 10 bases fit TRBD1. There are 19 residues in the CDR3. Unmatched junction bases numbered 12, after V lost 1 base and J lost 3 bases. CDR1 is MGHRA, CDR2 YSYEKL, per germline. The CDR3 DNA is TGCGCCAGCAGCCAAGGCGGGGACAGGGGTTTGGTAGGCAAAAACATTCAGTACTTC. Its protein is CASSQGGDRGLVGKNIQYF.

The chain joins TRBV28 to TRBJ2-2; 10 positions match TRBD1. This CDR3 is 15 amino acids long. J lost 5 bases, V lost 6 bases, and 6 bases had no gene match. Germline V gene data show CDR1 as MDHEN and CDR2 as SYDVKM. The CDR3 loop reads CASRGQGPGTGELFF. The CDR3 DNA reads TGTGCCAGCAGGGGACAGGGGCCTGGGACCGGGGAGCTGTTTTTT.

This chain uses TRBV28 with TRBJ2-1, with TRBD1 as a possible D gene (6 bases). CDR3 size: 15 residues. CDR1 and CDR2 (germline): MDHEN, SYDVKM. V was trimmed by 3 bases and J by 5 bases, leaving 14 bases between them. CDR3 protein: CASSFGTIGDNEQFF. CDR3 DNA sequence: TGTGCCAGCAGTTTTGGGACAATTGGGGACAATGAGCAGTTCTTC. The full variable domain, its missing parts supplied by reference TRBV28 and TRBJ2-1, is DVKVTQSSRYLVKRTGEKVFLECVQDMDHENMFWYRQDPGLGLRLIYFSYDVKMKEKGDIPEGYSVSREKKERFSLILESASTNQTSMYLCASSFGTIGDNEQFFGPGTRLTVL.

The CDR3 DNA is TGTGCCAGCAGAACAGGATCGAACACTGAAGCTTTCTTT. This encodes CASRTGSNTEAFF. The J gene is TRBJ1-1, the V gene TRBV6-5; possible D gene TRBD1, 5 bases. In germline, CDR1 is MNHEY, CDR2 SVGAGI. The ends were cut back, 6 bases at V and 1 base at J, with 9 bases in the middle. The CDR3 has 13 residues.

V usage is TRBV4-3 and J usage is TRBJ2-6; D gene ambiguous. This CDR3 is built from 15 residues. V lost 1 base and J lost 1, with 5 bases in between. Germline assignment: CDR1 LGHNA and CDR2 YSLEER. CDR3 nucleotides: TGCGCCAGCAGCCAAGGATCTTCTGGGGCCAACGTCCTGACTTTC. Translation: CASSQGSSGANVLTF.

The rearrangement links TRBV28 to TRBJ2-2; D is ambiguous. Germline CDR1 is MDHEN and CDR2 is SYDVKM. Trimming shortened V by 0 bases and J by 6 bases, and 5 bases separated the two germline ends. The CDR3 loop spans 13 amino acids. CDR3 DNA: TGTGCCAGCAGTTTATGGACATCCGGGGAGCTGTTTTTT. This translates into CASSLWTSGELFF.

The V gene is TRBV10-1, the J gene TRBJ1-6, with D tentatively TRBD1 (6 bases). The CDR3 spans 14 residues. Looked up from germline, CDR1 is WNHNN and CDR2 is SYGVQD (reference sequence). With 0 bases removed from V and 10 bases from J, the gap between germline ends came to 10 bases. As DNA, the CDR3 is TGCGCCAGCAGTGAGTCGGGGGCGAAATCACCCCTCCACTTT. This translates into CASSESGAKSPLHF.

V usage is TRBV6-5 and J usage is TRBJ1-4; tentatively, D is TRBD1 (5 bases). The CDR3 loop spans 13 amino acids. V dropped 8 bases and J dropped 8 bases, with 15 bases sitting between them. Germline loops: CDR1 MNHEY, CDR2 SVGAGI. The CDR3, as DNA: TGTGCCAGCGCTTGGGGGGTAGGGGAAAAACTGTTTTTT. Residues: CASAWGVGEKLFF.

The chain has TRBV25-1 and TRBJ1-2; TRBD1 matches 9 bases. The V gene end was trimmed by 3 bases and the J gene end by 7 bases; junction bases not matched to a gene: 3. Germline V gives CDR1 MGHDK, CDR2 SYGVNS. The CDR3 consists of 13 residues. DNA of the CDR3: TGTGCCAGCAGTGAGTCGGACAGGGGTGGCTACACCTTC. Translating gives CASSESDRGGYTF.

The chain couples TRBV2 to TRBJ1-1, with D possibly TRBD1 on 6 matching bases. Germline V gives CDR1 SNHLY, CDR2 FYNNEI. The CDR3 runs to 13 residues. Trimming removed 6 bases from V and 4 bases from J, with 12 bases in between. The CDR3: CASRGGWGTEAFF. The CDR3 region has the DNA TGTGCCAGCAGGGGGGGCTGGGGCACTGAAGCTTTCTTT.

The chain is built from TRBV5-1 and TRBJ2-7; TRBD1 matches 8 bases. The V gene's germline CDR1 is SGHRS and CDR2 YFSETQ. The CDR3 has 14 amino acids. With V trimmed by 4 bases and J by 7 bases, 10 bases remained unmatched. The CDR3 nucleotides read TGCGCCAGCAGCCTGTGGCAGGGGGCGCGGGAGCAGTACTTC. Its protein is CASSLWQGAREQYF. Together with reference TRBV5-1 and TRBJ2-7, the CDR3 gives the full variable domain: KAGVTQTPRYLIKTRGQQVTLSCSPISGHRSVSWYQQTPGQGLQFLFEYFSETQRNKGNFPGRFSGRQFSNSRSEMNVSTLELGDSALYLCASSLWQGAREQYFGPGTRLTVT.

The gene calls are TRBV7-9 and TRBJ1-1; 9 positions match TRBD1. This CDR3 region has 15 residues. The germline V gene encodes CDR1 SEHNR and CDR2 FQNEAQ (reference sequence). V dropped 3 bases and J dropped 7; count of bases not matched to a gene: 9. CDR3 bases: TGTGCCAGCAGCTTTTTGGGGACAGGGACGGATGAAGCTTTCTTT. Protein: CASSFLGTGTDEAFF.

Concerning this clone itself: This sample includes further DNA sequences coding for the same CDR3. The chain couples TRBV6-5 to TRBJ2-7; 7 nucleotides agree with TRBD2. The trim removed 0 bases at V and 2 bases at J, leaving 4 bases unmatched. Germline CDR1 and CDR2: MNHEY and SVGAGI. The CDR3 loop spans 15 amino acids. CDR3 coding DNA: TGTGCCAGCAGTTACTCTCGGCGGGGGACCTACGAGCAGTACTTC. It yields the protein CASSYSRRGTYEQYF.

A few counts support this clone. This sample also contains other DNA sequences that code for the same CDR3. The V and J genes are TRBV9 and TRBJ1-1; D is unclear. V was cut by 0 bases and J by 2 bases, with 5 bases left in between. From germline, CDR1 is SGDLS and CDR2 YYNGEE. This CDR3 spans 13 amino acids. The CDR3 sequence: CASSVEGNTEAFF. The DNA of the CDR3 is TGTGCCAGCAGCGTAGAGGGTAACACTGAAGCTTTCTTT.

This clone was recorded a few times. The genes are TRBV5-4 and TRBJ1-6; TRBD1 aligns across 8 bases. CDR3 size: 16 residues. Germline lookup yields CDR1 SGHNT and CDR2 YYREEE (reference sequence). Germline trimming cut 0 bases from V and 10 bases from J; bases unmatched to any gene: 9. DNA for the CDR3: TGTGCCAGCAGCTTGGATTCGGACAGGGTACACTCACCCCTCCACTTT. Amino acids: CASSLDSDRVHSPLHF.

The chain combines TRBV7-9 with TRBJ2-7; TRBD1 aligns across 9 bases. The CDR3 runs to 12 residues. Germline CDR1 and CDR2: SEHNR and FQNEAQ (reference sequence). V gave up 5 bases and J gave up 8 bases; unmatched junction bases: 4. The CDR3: CASSIGTGKQYF. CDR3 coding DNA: TGTGCCAGCAGCATCGGGACAGGGAAGCAGTACTTC.

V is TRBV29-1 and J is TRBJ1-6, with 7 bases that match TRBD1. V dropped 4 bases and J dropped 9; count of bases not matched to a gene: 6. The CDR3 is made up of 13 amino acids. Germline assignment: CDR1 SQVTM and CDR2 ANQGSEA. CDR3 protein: CSVAPGGGSPLHF. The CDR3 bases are TGCAGCGTTGCGCCAGGGGGGGGTTCACCCCTCCACTTT.